The rows below give T cell receptor beta chains drawn from one sample of a study of blood T cell repertoires in COVID-19. Using immunoSEQ multiplex PCR, the repertoire was profiled, and TCRdb retains in-frame clones only, with some absent. The sample records about 73,000 clones, around 80% being singletons. The sample taken for sequencing was peripheral blood. All receptors come from an elderly man with active or convalescent COVID-19. Both conserved end residues are part of each CDR3. Each record gives: J gene, V gene, clone size, D gene, CDR3 protein, CDR3 DNA. A D gene is named only where the DNA matches it firmly. Rows give clone size only sometimes, using once, few, many, or a class for an expanded clone.

J gene: TRBJ1-1; V gene: TRBV25-1; clone size: .; D gene: .; CDR3 protein: CASSEFMWGENTEAFF; CDR3 DNA: TGTGCCAGCAGTGAATTTATGTGGGGAGAGAACACTGAAGCTTTCTTT
J gene: TRBJ1-1; V gene: TRBV6-1; clone size: .; D gene: .; CDR3 protein: CASSELSGNTEAFF; CDR3 DNA: TGTGCCAGCAGTGAATTATCAGGGAACACTGAAGCTTTCTTT
J gene: TRBJ1-2; V gene: TRBV6-5; clone size: .; D gene: .; CDR3 protein: CASSYSSATNYGYTF; CDR3 DNA: TGTGCCAGCAGTTACTCGAGTGCTACTAACTATGGCTACACCTTC
J gene: TRBJ2-3; V gene: TRBV25-1; clone size: .; D gene: .; CDR3 protein: CASSVTGATTDTQYF; CDR3 DNA: TGTGCCAGCAGTGTTACGGGAGCCACCACAGATACGCAGTATTTT
J gene: TRBJ2-5; V gene: TRBV5-1; clone size: .; D gene: .; CDR3 protein: CASSLALDQETQYF; CDR3 DNA: TGCGCCAGCAGCTTGGCACTAGATCAAGAGACCCAGTACTTC
J gene: TRBJ1-4; V gene: TRBV6-6; clone size: .; D gene: TRBD1; CDR3 protein: CASSSGQGAEDEKLFF; CDR3 DNA: TGTGCCAGCAGCTCGGGACAGGGGGCAGAAGATGAAAAACTGTTTTTT
J gene: TRBJ2-7; V gene: TRBV6-2/TRBV6-3; clone size: .; D gene: .; CDR3 protein: CASSTSATGYEQYF; CDR3 DNA: TGTGCCAGCAGTACTTCCGCGACAGGCTACGAGCAGTACTTC
J gene: TRBJ1-5; V gene: TRBV7-2; clone size: .; D gene: .; CDR3 protein: CASSSHKNSNQPQHF; CDR3 DNA: TGTGCCAGCAGCTCACATAAGAACAGCAATCAGCCCCAGCATTTT
J gene: TRBJ2-7; V gene: TRBV19; clone size: .; D gene: TRBD1; CDR3 protein: CASGRQGRSYEQYF; CDR3 DNA: TGTGCCAGTGGGAGACAGGGCCGCTCCTACGAGCAGTACTTC
J gene: TRBJ1-2; V gene: TRBV20-1; clone size: .; D gene: TRBD1; CDR3 protein: CSANEGQNYGYTF; CDR3 DNA: TGCAGTGCTAATGAGGGACAGAACTATGGCTACACCTTC
J gene: TRBJ1-2; V gene: TRBV30; clone size: .; D gene: TRBD1; CDR3 protein: CACTPDRGDYGYTF; CDR3 DNA: TGTGCCTGCACCCCGGACAGGGGTGACTATGGCTACACCTTC
J gene: TRBJ1-2; V gene: TRBV19; clone size: once; D gene: .; CDR3 protein: CASSIPPRQGYGYTF; CDR3 DNA: TGTGCCAGTAGTATCCCCCCCCGGCAGGGGTATGGCTACACCTTC
J gene: TRBJ1-6; V gene: TRBV5-1; clone size: once; D gene: TRBD1; CDR3 protein: CASSLVPGQGNSPLHF; CDR3 DNA: TGCGCCAGCAGCTTGGTCCCAGGACAGGGTAATTCACCCCTCCACTTT
J gene: TRBJ2-3; V gene: TRBV6-5; clone size: .; D gene: TRBD2; CDR3 protein: CASSQTSGNTDTQYF; CDR3 DNA: TGTGCCAGCAGCCAGACTAGCGGAAACACAGATACGCAGTATTTT
J gene: TRBJ1-3; V gene: TRBV7-2; clone size: .; D gene: .; CDR3 protein: CASSRRDTTSGNTIYF; CDR3 DNA: TGTGCCAGCAGCCGCCGGGACACGACCTCTGGAAACACCATATATTTT
J gene: TRBJ2-7; V gene: TRBV5-6; clone size: .; D gene: TRBD2; CDR3 protein: CASSFGLAGDQYF; CDR3 DNA: TGTGCCAGCAGCTTCGGACTAGCGGGAGACCAGTACTTC
J gene: TRBJ2-3; V gene: TRBV27; clone size: .; D gene: TRBD2; CDR3 protein: CASRSTSPPAGHTDTQYF; CDR3 DNA: TGTGCCAGCAGATCGACTAGCCCTCCGGCGGGGCACACAGATACGCAGTATTTT
J gene: TRBJ1-6; V gene: TRBV29-1; clone size: .; D gene: .; CDR3 protein: CSVATGSNSPLHF; CDR3 DNA: TGCAGCGTAGCTACAGGGAGTAATTCACCCCTCCACTTT
J gene: TRBJ1-6; V gene: TRBV30; clone size: .; D gene: .; CDR3 protein: CAWSVQRGMNSPLHF; CDR3 DNA: TGTGCCTGGAGTGTTCAGCGGGGGATGAATTCACCCCTCCACTTT
J gene: TRBJ1-6; V gene: TRBV6-5; clone size: .; D gene: TRBD1; CDR3 protein: CASSPYRGSPLHF; CDR3 DNA: TGTGCCAGCAGTCCCTACAGGGGTTCACCCCTCCACTTT
J gene: TRBJ2-1; V gene: TRBV27; clone size: .; D gene: .; CDR3 protein: CASSEGASVLYNEQFF; CDR3 DNA: TGTGCCAGCAGCGAGGGGGCTAGCGTACTATACAATGAGCAGTTCTTC
J gene: TRBJ2-3; V gene: TRBV12-3/TRBV12-4; clone size: .; D gene: .; CDR3 protein: CASSPRGGDTQYF; CDR3 DNA: TGTGCCAGCAGCCCCCGTGGGGGCGATACGCAGTATTTT
J gene: TRBJ2-5; V gene: TRBV5-1; clone size: .; D gene: TRBD2; CDR3 protein: CASSLRTSGGETQYF; CDR3 DNA: TGCGCCAGCAGCCTGCGGACTAGCGGGGGTGAGACCCAGTACTTC
J gene: TRBJ2-7; V gene: TRBV5-5; clone size: .; D gene: TRBD2; CDR3 protein: CASSLMASGGQVYEQYF; CDR3 DNA: TGTGCCAGCAGCTTGATGGCTAGCGGGGGCCAAGTATACGAGCAGTACTTC
J gene: TRBJ1-4; V gene: TRBV7-9; clone size: .; D gene: .; CDR3 protein: CASSLRGTFEKLFF; CDR3 DNA: TGTGCCAGCAGCTTGAGGGGGACCTTCGAAAAACTGTTTTTT
J gene: TRBJ2-5; V gene: TRBV7-2; clone size: .; D gene: .; CDR3 protein: CASSLGRGRETQYF; CDR3 DNA: TGTGCCAGCAGCTTAGGGAGGGGGCGAGAGACCCAGTACTTC
J gene: TRBJ2-2; V gene: TRBV29-1; clone size: few; D gene: .; CDR3 protein: CSAVAEKNTGELFF; CDR3 DNA: TGCAGCGCGGTAGCGGAGAAGAACACCGGGGAGCTGTTTTTT
J gene: TRBJ1-5; V gene: TRBV30; clone size: .; D gene: .; CDR3 protein: CAWSPNSQGGNQPQHF; CDR3 DNA: TGTGCCTGGAGTCCCAACTCACAGGGTGGCAATCAGCCCCAGCATTTT
J gene: TRBJ1-3; V gene: TRBV10-3; clone size: .; D gene: .; CDR3 protein: CAIAGVPGSGNTIYF; CDR3 DNA: TGTGCCATCGCCGGCGTTCCAGGGTCTGGAAACACCATATATTTT
J gene: TRBJ2-1; V gene: TRBV7-2; clone size: .; D gene: TRBD1; CDR3 protein: CASSPTGDGYNEQFF; CDR3 DNA: TGTGCCAGCAGCCCGACAGGGGACGGCTACAATGAGCAGTTCTTC
J gene: TRBJ2-2; V gene: TRBV5-1; clone size: .; D gene: .; CDR3 protein: CASSLDRANTGELFF; CDR3 DNA: TGCGCCAGCAGCTTGGATAGAGCGAACACCGGGGAGCTGTTTTTT
J gene: TRBJ2-1; V gene: TRBV27; clone size: .; D gene: TRBD2; CDR3 protein: CASRLAGATSEQFF; CDR3 DNA: TGTGCCAGCAGATTAGCGGGAGCGACGAGTGAGCAGTTCTTC
J gene: TRBJ2-6; V gene: TRBV11-2; clone size: .; D gene: TRBD1; CDR3 protein: CASRPGTGRRGSGANVLTF; CDR3 DNA: TGTGCCAGCAGGCCCGGGACAGGCCGTCGCGGCTCTGGGGCCAACGTCCTGACTTTC
J gene: TRBJ2-5; V gene: TRBV28; clone size: once; D gene: .; CDR3 protein: CASSPLLPSETQYF; CDR3 DNA: TGTGCCAGCAGTCCTCTACTGCCGTCGGAGACCCAGTACTTC
J gene: TRBJ2-7; V gene: TRBV29-1; clone size: .; D gene: .; CDR3 protein: CSVAGEQGSYEQYF; CDR3 DNA: TGCAGCGTTGCAGGGGAACAGGGTTCCTACGAGCAGTACTTC
J gene: TRBJ2-5; V gene: TRBV3-1/TRBV3-2; clone size: .; D gene: .; CDR3 protein: CASSQGPEETQYF; CDR3 DNA: TGTGCCAGCAGCCAGGGCCCCGAGGAGACCCAGTACTTC
J gene: TRBJ1-1; V gene: TRBV28; clone size: once; D gene: .; CDR3 protein: CASRGALGVVAFF; CDR3 DNA: TGTGCCAGCAGGGGGGCTCTGGGAGTGGTGGCTTTCTTT
J gene: TRBJ2-2; V gene: TRBV5-1; clone size: .; D gene: .; CDR3 protein: CASSPQGGNTGELFF; CDR3 DNA: TGCGCCAGCAGCCCACAAGGGGGGAACACCGGGGAGCTGTTTTTT
J gene: TRBJ2-7; V gene: TRBV7-9; clone size: .; D gene: TRBD1; CDR3 protein: CASSRVTGGDYEQYF; CDR3 DNA: TGTGCCAGCAGCCGTGTGACAGGGGGGGACTACGAGCAGTACTTC
J gene: TRBJ2-7; V gene: TRBV6-1; clone size: .; D gene: .; CDR3 protein: CASSDRLAYEQYF; CDR3 DNA: TGTGCCAGCAGTGACCGGCTAGCTTACGAGCAGTACTTC
J gene: TRBJ1-3; V gene: TRBV19; clone size: .; D gene: .; CDR3 protein: CASSPGRGAGNTIYF; CDR3 DNA: TGTGCCAGTAGTCCAGGCCGCGGGGCTGGAAACACCATATATTTT
J gene: TRBJ2-7; V gene: TRBV4-2; clone size: .; D gene: TRBD1; CDR3 protein: CASSQDARGQGYEQYF; CDR3 DNA: TGTGCCAGCAGCCAAGATGCGAGGGGGCAAGGCTACGAGCAGTACTTC
J gene: TRBJ1-5; V gene: TRBV19; clone size: .; D gene: .; CDR3 protein: CASRSPLGNQPQHF; CDR3 DNA: TGTGCCAGTAGGAGCCCCCTTGGCAATCAGCCCCAGCATTTT
J gene: TRBJ2-1; V gene: TRBV27; clone size: .; D gene: TRBD1; CDR3 protein: CASSRDRGRNEQFF; CDR3 DNA: TGTGCCAGCAGTCGGGACAGGGGTCGCAATGAGCAGTTCTTC